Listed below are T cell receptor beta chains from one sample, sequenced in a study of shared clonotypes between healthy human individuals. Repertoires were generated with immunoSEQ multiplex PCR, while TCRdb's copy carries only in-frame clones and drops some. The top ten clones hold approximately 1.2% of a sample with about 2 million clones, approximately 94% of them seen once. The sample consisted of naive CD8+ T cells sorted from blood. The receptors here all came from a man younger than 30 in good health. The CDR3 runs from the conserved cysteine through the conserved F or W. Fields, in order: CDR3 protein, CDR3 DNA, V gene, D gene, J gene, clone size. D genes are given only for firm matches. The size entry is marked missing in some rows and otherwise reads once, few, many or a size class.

CDR3: CASSQINKLYEQYF; DNA: TGCGCCAGCAGCCAAATAAACAAACTCTACGAGCAGTACTTC; V: TRBV4-1; D: -; J: TRBJ2-7; size: once
CDR3: CASSEEGQPNTGELFF; DNA: TGTGCCAGCAGTGAAGAGGGACAGCCGAACACCGGGGAGCTGTTTTTT; V: TRBV2; D: TRBD1; J: TRBJ2-2; size: -
CDR3: CASSPWTGWDLGGTQYF; DNA: TGTGCCAGCAGCCCCTGGACAGGATGGGACTTGGGAGGTACGCAGTATTTT; V: TRBV11-2; D: -; J: TRBJ2-3; size: -
CDR3: CASSQQGAHGYTF; DNA: TGTGCCAGCAGCCAACAGGGGGCGCATGGCTACACCTTC; V: TRBV5-8; D: TRBD1; J: TRBJ1-2; size: -
CDR3: CASSDLLSSYEQYF; DNA: TGTGCCAGCAGTGACCTACTGAGCTCCTACGAGCAGTACTTC; V: TRBV2; D: -; J: TRBJ2-7; size: once
CDR3: CASSPGTGRSTDTQYF; DNA: TGTGCCAGCAGCCCAGGGACAGGGAGGTCCACAGATACGCAGTATTTT; V: TRBV9; D: TRBD1; J: TRBJ2-3; size: -
CDR3: CASSQEPNLAGGELFF; DNA: TGCGCCAGCAGCCAAGAACCCAATTTGGCTGGCGGGGAGCTGTTTTTT; V: TRBV4-3; D: -; J: TRBJ2-2; size: -
CDR3: CASSPHTRVTYEQYF; DNA: TGTGCCAGCAGTCCCCATACTCGGGTGACTTACGAGCAGTACTTC; V: TRBV6-1; D: -; J: TRBJ2-7; size: -
CDR3: CASSLSTGLLDTEAFF; DNA: TGTGCCAGCAGTTTAAGCACAGGGCTGTTGGACACTGAAGCTTTCTTT; V: TRBV27; D: -; J: TRBJ1-1; size: -
CDR3: CASNQGPDTQYF; DNA: TGTGCCAGCAACCAGGGCCCAGATACGCAGTATTTT; V: TRBV6-5; D: -; J: TRBJ2-3; size: -
CDR3: CASSPEGGGPLEQFF; DNA: TGTGCCAGCAGTCCCGAGGGGGGAGGGCCTCTTGAGCAGTTCTTC; V: TRBV9; D: -; J: TRBJ2-1; size: -
CDR3: CASSYSAGGNYGYTF; DNA: TGTGCCAGCAGTTACTCTGCGGGCGGAAACTATGGCTACACCTTC; V: TRBV6-5; D: -; J: TRBJ1-2; size: once
CDR3: CASSPDNLKGETQYF; DNA: TGCGCCAGCAGCCCCGACAACCTCAAAGGCGAGACCCAGTACTTC; V: TRBV5-1; D: -; J: TRBJ2-5; size: -
CDR3: CASSEWGGLGYTF; DNA: TGTGCCAGCAGTGAATGGGGGGGGCTAGGCTACACCTTC; V: TRBV6-1; D: -; J: TRBJ1-2; size: -
CDR3: CASSPTGGTGEQYF; DNA: TGTGCCAGCAGCCCCACCGGAGGAACTGGGGAGCAGTACTTC; V: TRBV14; D: -; J: TRBJ2-7; size: -
CDR3: CASSGRGATGELFF; DNA: TGCGCCAGCAGCGGCAGGGGCGCGACCGGGGAGCTGTTTTTT; V: TRBV10-2; D: -; J: TRBJ2-2; size: -
CDR3: CASRNNPENTEAFF; DNA: TGTGCCAGCAGGAACAACCCAGAGAACACTGAAGCTTTCTTT; V: TRBV7-2; D: -; J: TRBJ1-1; size: -
CDR3: CSVEGTSGNTGELFF; DNA: TGCAGCGTTGAGGGGACTAGCGGGAACACCGGGGAGCTGTTTTTT; V: TRBV29-1; D: TRBD2; J: TRBJ2-2; size: -
CDR3: CASSQLAGGYYNEQFF; DNA: TGTGCCAGCAGTCAACTAGCGGGAGGGTACTACAATGAGCAGTTCTTC; V: TRBV6-4; D: TRBD2; J: TRBJ2-1; size: -
CDR3: CASSIYPGYEQYF; DNA: TGTGCCAGTAGTATATATCCAGGCTACGAGCAGTACTTC; V: TRBV19; D: -; J: TRBJ2-7; size: -
CDR3: CASSSGGRGSTDYEQYF; DNA: TGTGCCAGCAGCTCGGGCGGTCGGGGGAGCACCGACTACGAGCAGTACTTC; V: TRBV7-8; D: -; J: TRBJ2-7; size: once
CDR3: CASSSSPGQVISYEQYF; DNA: TGTGCCAGCAGCAGCTCTCCGGGACAGGTTATCTCCTACGAGCAGTACTTC; V: TRBV7-9; D: TRBD1; J: TRBJ2-7; size: once
CDR3: CASSITGTMGSDTQYF; DNA: TGTGCCAGCAGTATAACCGGGACGATGGGGTCAGATACGCAGTATTTT; V: TRBV27; D: -; J: TRBJ2-3; size: -
CDR3: CASSPTGTTHEQYF; DNA: TGCGCCAGCAGCCCGACTGGGACTACGCACGAGCAGTACTTC; V: TRBV4-1; D: TRBD2; J: TRBJ2-7; size: -
CDR3: CASSPRVGAAEKLFF; DNA: TGCGCCAGCAGTCCCCGTGTCGGGGCCGCGGAAAAACTGTTTTTT; V: TRBV23-1; D: -; J: TRBJ1-4; size: -
CDR3: CATSRSWSDIQYF; DNA: TGTGCCACCAGCAGATCCTGGTCGGACATTCAGTACTTC; V: TRBV15; D: -; J: TRBJ2-4; size: -
CDR3: CASTPGGTRFHEQFF; DNA: TGTGCCAGCACCCCAGGGGGGACTAGGTTCCATGAGCAGTTCTTC; V: TRBV6-5; D: -; J: TRBJ2-1; size: -
CDR3: CASSVVSDTQYF; DNA: TGTGCCAGCAGCGTAGTCTCAGATACGCAGTATTTT; V: TRBV9; D: -; J: TRBJ2-3; size: -
CDR3: CASRTSAPSDEQYF; DNA: TGTGCCAGCAGGACCTCAGCGCCTTCTGACGAGCAGTACTTC; V: TRBV27; D: -; J: TRBJ2-7; size: -
CDR3: CASSPFSTGGYTF; DNA: TGTGCCAGCTCCCCTTTTTCGACGGGGGGCTACACCTTC; V: TRBV2; D: -; J: TRBJ1-2; size: -
CDR3: CASSEWVGIGYEQYF; DNA: TGTGCCAGCAGTGAATGGGTCGGGATCGGCTACGAGCAGTACTTC; V: TRBV2; D: -; J: TRBJ2-7; size: -
CDR3: CASSLESGGITDTQYF; DNA: TGTGCCAGCAGCTTGGAATCAGGTGGGATCACAGATACGCAGTATTTT; V: TRBV5-5; D: -; J: TRBJ2-3; size: -
CDR3: CASSAVGETDTQYF; DNA: TGCGCCAGCAGTGCAGTTGGGGAAACAGATACGCAGTATTTT; V: TRBV10-1; D: -; J: TRBJ2-3; size: -
CDR3: CAISEQRGGDEKLFF; DNA: TGTGCCATCAGTGAGCAAAGGGGGGGAGATGAAAAACTGTTTTTT; V: TRBV10-3; D: -; J: TRBJ1-4; size: -
CDR3: CASHKLGDTEAFF; DNA: TGTGCCAGCCATAAACTGGGGGACACTGAAGCTTTCTTT; V: TRBV27; D: -; J: TRBJ1-1; size: -
CDR3: CASSEDRQETQYF; DNA: TGTGCCAGTAGTGAGGACAGGCAAGAGACCCAGTACTTC; V: TRBV19; D: TRBD1; J: TRBJ2-5; size: -